A selection of T cell receptor beta chains follows, all from one sample in a study of T cells in Graves' hyperthyroidism and ophthalmopathy. TCRdb analysed the multiplex PCR reads with MiXCR anew, one entry per CDR3 protein. The table includes 400,000 or so distinct CDR3 sequences, around 15% detected once. The specimen sequenced was blood. Receptors were obtained from a man aged 50-59 years with Graves' ophthalmopathy. CDR3s include the opening cysteine and the closing phenylalanine or tryptophan. A D gene is named only where the DNA matches it firmly. Expanded clones are given a class, and other clones once, few, many or no size at all.

v_gene	j_gene	abundance	d_gene	CDR3nt	CDR3aa
TRBV5-1	TRBJ1-2	many	NA	TGCGCCAGCAGCTCAACGGGGCCATCTAACTATGGCTACACCTTC	CASSSTGPSNYGYTF
TRBV9	TRBJ1-1	many	TRBD1	TGTGCCAGCAGCAAGGGAAGGGACAGAATGAACACTGAAGCTTTCTTT	CASSKGRDRMNTEAFF
TRBV30	TRBJ2-7	few	NA	TGTGCCTGGAAATCCAGCTCCTACGAGCAGTACTTC	CAWKSSSYEQYF
TRBV6-1	TRBJ2-1	many	TRBD2	TGTGCCAGCAGTGAAAGGCTAGCGGGAATGTACAATGAGCAGTTCTTC	CASSERLAGMYNEQFF
TRBV20-1	TRBJ2-4	many	TRBD2	TGCAGTGCGAGGACTAGCGTCAAAAACATTCAGTACTTC	CSARTSVKNIQYF
TRBV6-1	TRBJ1-1	many	TRBD1	TGTGCCAGCAGTGACGGCAGGGGGCAACGTACTGAAGCTTTCTTT	CASSDGRGQRTEAFF
TRBV2	TRBJ2-2	NA	TRBD2	TGTGCCAGCAGTGAAGTAGCGGGTATCACCGGGGAGCTGTTTTTT	CASSEVAGITGELFF
TRBV7-2	TRBJ1-1	many	NA	TGTGCCAGCAGCTTATCGTTGGGGGGTTTGGGCGCTTTCTTT	CASSLSLGGLGAFF
TRBV7-9	TRBJ2-1	NA	TRBD2	TGTGCCAGCGCGGCGGGAGTTTCCTACAATGAGCAGTTCTTC	CASAAGVSYNEQFF
TRBV11-3	TRBJ2-1	NA	TRBD2	TGTGCCAGCAGCAGTACTGAAGCGGGAGCCCCCTACAATGAGCAGTTCTTC	CASSSTEAGAPYNEQFF
TRBV3-1	TRBJ2-3	many	NA	TGTGCCAGCAGCCAAGATCGTGCGGACACAGATACGCAGTATTTT	CASSQDRADTDTQYF
TRBV5-5	TRBJ2-7	NA	NA	TGTGCCAGCAGCCCTGTCGGTAACTACGAGCAGTACTTC	CASSPVGNYEQYF
TRBV11-3	TRBJ2-2	NA	NA	TGTGCCAGCAGCCCAGGGGAGGTCACCGGGGAGCTGTTTTTT	CASSPGEVTGELFF
TRBV4-1	TRBJ2-1	many	TRBD2	TGCGCCAGCAGCCAAGATTCGGGACTAGCGGGAGGACGCGCAGCCTACAATGAGCAGTTCTTC	CASSQDSGLAGGRAAYNEQFF
TRBV14	TRBJ2-3	few	NA	TGTGCCAGCAGCTGGGACTTCAACACAGATACGCAGTATTTT	CASSWDFNTDTQYF
TRBV7-9	TRBJ1-6	NA	TRBD1	TGTGCCAGCGACGGGGACAGGAGGAGCTCCTATAATTCACCCCTCCACTTT	CASDGDRRSSYNSPLHF
TRBV20-1	TRBJ1-1	many	TRBD1	TGCAGTGCTAGAGCAGGGGGGAGCACTGAAGCTTTCTTT	CSARAGGSTEAFF
TRBV12-3/TRBV12-4	TRBJ2-1	NA	NA	TGTGCCAGCAGTTTTCGGTCTGATGAGCAGTTCTTC	CASSFRSDEQFF
TRBV5-4	TRBJ2-3	NA	TRBD2	TGTGCCAGCAGCTTGGTGGCTAGCGGGAGGGTGGATACGCAGTATTTT	CASSLVASGRVDTQYF
TRBV15	TRBJ2-2	NA	TRBD1	TGTGCCACCAGCGTTGACAGGGGGCCCGGGGAGCTGTTTTTT	CATSVDRGPGELFF
TRBV20-1	TRBJ2-3	many	NA	TGCAGTGCGAGGACCCACACGGATACGCAGTATTTT	CSARTHTDTQYF
TRBV20-1	TRBJ1-5	NA	NA	TGCAGTGCTCGCCGCGGGGGTGAGCAGCCCCAGCATTTT	CSARRGGEQPQHF
TRBV5-4	TRBJ2-3	NA	TRBD2	TGTGCCAGCAGCTTGAAACAGCGGGGGGCAGATACGCAGTATTTT	CASSLKQRGADTQYF
TRBV11-3	TRBJ1-2	many	NA	TGTGCCAGCAGCTTATCGGGCAGTACTAACTATGGCTACACCTTC	CASSLSGSTNYGYTF
TRBV7-8	TRBJ1-5	few	NA	TGTGCCAGCAGTCAACAAGACGGTGGCAATCAGCCCCAGCATTTT	CASSQQDGGNQPQHF
TRBV4-2	TRBJ1-2	many	NA	TGTGCCAGCAGCCAAGTTTCGCGGGGGCACTATGGCTACACCTTC	CASSQVSRGHYGYTF
TRBV9	TRBJ2-2	many	TRBD2	TGTGCCAGCAGCAAAAGCGGGAGCGTCGGGGAGCTGTTTTTT	CASSKSGSVGELFF
TRBV2	TRBJ2-1	many	NA	TGTGCCAGCATCACAGGGACGGAGAGCTCCTACAATGAGCAGTTCTTC	CASITGTESSYNEQFF
TRBV3-1	TRBJ1-2	many	TRBD1	TGTGCCAGCAGCCAATCGGACAGGGGGCTTAGTATTAACTATGGCTACACCTTC	CASSQSDRGLSINYGYTF
TRBV7-2	TRBJ2-7	many	TRBD2	TGTGCCAGCAGCGTAACACTAGCGGGAGGCGAGCAGTACTTC	CASSVTLAGGEQYF
TRBV3-1	TRBJ1-4	many	TRBD1	TGTGCCAGCAGCCAGAGGACAGGGGGAAAGGAAAAACTGTTTTTT	CASSQRTGGKEKLFF
TRBV19	TRBJ2-1	few	TRBD2	TGTGCCAGTAGATCAACAGCGGGAGCGTACAATGAGCAGTTCTTC	CASRSTAGAYNEQFF
TRBV19	TRBJ2-2	NA	NA	TGTGCCAGTAGTATTACACCTAACACCGGGGAGCTGTTTTTT	CASSITPNTGELFF
TRBV6-1	TRBJ2-7	many	TRBD1	TGTGCCAGCAGACAGCAACCACAGGGGGAGTACGAGCAGTACTTC	CASRQQPQGEYEQYF
TRBV7-2	TRBJ2-7	NA	NA	TGTGCCAGCAGCTTAGTCCCCAAAAAGCCCAAGGGAGACGAGCAGTACTTC	CASSLVPKKPKGDEQYF
TRBV9	TRBJ2-5	few	NA	TGTGCCAGCAGCGCGCCAATCCAAGAGACCCAGTACTTC	CASSAPIQETQYF
TRBV11-2	TRBJ1-1	many	NA	TGTGCCAGCAGCTTTATCGGCTACAACACTGAAGCTTTCTTT	CASSFIGYNTEAFF
TRBV7-6	TRBJ2-5	many	TRBD2	TGTGCCAGCAGCGTCGGGACTAGCGCCCAAGAGACCCAGTACTTC	CASSVGTSAQETQYF
TRBV24-1	TRBJ2-1	NA	TRBD1	TGTGCCACCAGTGATTTGACTAGGGGGCACAATGAGCAGTTCTTC	CATSDLTRGHNEQFF
TRBV12-3/TRBV12-4	TRBJ2-7	NA	NA	TGTGCCAGCAGTTTGGAGACCCCCTATCTATACGAGCAGTACTTC	CASSLETPYLYEQYF